A single TCR beta chain is shown here with its context. Germline loops: CDR1 SGHTA, CDR2 FQGNSA. The CDR3 length is 17 residues. The J segment lost 7 bases and the V segment lost 2 bases, leaving 13 bases of the junction unmatched. Alongside a J-beta primer mix, a sample-barcoded 5' primer served in a second PCR lasting 7 to 11 cycles. Every individual sample yielded 3 million or more paired-end reads (each containing CDR3). TCRdb reanalysed the 5' RACE reads using MiXCR and keeps one entry per CDR3 protein. This table holds over 1.5 million distinct CDR3 sequences, less than 50% found once. Healthy individuals of Caucasian origin from Russia, aged roughly 6 to 100, served as donors. Every sample yielded at least 7 million isolated PBMCs. This entry belongs to a study of blood T cells in healthy people across ages.

The chain uses TRBV7-2 and TRBJ1-4; TRBD1 agrees at 7 bases. Input material: blood. This sequence originates from a woman in her 40s in good health. The CDR3 loop is CASSLYPPGTVREKLFF. The DNA of the CDR3 is TGTGCCAGCAGCTTATATCCGCCCGGGACAGTCCGTGAAAAACTGTTTTTT.